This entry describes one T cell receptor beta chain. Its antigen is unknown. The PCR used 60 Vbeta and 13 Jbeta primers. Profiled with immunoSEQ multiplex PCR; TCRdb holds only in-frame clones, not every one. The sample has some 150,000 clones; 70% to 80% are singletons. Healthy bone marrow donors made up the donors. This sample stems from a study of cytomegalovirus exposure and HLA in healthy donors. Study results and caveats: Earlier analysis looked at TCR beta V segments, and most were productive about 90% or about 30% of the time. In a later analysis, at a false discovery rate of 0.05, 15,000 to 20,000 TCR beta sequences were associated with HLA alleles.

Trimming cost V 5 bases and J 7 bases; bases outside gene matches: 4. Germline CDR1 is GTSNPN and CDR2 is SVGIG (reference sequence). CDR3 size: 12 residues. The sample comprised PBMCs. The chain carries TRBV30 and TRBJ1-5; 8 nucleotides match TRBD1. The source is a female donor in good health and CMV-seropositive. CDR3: CAWGQGLQPQHF. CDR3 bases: TGTGCCTGGGGACAGGGTCTCCAGCCCCAGCATTTT.